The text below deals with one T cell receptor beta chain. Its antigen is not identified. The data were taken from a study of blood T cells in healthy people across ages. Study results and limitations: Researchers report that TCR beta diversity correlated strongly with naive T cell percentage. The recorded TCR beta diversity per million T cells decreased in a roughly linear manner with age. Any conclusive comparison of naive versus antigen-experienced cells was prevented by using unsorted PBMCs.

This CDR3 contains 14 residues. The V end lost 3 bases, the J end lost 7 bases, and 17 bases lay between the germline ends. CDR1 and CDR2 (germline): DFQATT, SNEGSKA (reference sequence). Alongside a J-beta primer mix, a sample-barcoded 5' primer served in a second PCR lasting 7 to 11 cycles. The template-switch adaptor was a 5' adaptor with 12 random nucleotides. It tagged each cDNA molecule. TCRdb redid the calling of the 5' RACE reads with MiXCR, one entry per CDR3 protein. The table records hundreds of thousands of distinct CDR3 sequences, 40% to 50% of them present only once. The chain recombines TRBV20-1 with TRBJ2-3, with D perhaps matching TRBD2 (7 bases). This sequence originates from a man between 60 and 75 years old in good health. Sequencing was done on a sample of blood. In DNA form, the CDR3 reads TGCAGTGCTAGTAGTGGGGGGGCGGTTAATACGCAGTATTTT. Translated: CSASSGGAVNTQYF.